Following are 2 T cell receptor beta chains from one sample sequenced in a study of blood T cell repertoires in COVID-19. The data were produced by immunoSEQ multiplex PCR, yet TCRdb's version contains in-frame clones alone and is incomplete. This table holds about 130,000 clones, approximately 86% found once. Sequencing was done on a sample of peripheral blood. These receptors were taken from a woman aged 45 to 65 who had recovered from COVID-19.

CDR3 loop: CASSFQAGETQYF. CDR3 in DNA: TGTGCCAGCAGCTTTCAAGCGGGAGAGACCCAGTACTTC. This chain joins TRBV11-3 and TRBJ2-5; a weak D match, TRBD2 (6 bases). This CDR3 comprises 13 residues. Trimming pared 3 bases from V and 4 bases from J, leaving 9 bases between. Germline assignment: CDR1 SGHNT and CDR2 YENEEA.

The chain carries TRBV7-3 and TRBJ2-5, with D perhaps matching TRBD2 (5 bases). The germline V and J ends were trimmed by 1 base and 5 bases, with 8 bases remaining between them. CDR1 is SGHTA and CDR2 is FQGTGA in the germline V gene. The CDR3 sequence is 13 residues long. Here the CDR3 DNA reads TGTGCCAGCAGCTTAAGAGGGATGGAGACCCAGTACTTC. This gives the protein CASSLRGMETQYF.